The 2 T cell receptor beta chains presented below share a single source sample, sequenced in a study of T cell changes during pregnancy in multiple sclerosis. This table comes from immunoSEQ multiplex PCR, and its TCRdb copy is limited to in-frame clones, with some not included. This sample carries roughly 72,000 clones, roughly nine tenths of them seen once, and the ten largest clones take approximately 0.2%. The material was CD4+ T cells from peripheral blood mononuclear cells, obtained before pregnancy. These receptors all come from a female donor with multiple sclerosis, enrolled in a pregnancy study.

This chain uses TRBV14 with TRBJ2-1, with 12 positions matching TRBD2. Germline trimming cut 4 bases from V and 11 bases from J; bases unmatched to any gene: 9. CDR1 and CDR2 from the germline V gene are SGHDN and FVKESK. This CDR3 has 15 amino acids. The DNA of the CDR3 is TGTGCCAGCAGCCCCTGGACTAGCGGGGCCCTCAAGCAGTTCTTC. It is translated as CASSPWTSGALKQFF.

This sequence joins TRBV11-2 and TRBJ1-3, with a weak D call TRBD1 (6 bases). The V end was cut by 3 bases, the J end by 9 bases, with 15 bases between. This CDR3 has 14 residues. The germline gives CDR1 SGHAT, CDR2 FQNNGV. In DNA, the CDR3 is TGTGCCAGCAGCTTGACAGGTTCTCGGTCCACCATATATTTT. This encodes CASSLTGSRSTIYF.